The 12 T cell receptor beta chains below come from one sample, sequenced in a study of T-cell reconstitution after alpha-beta-depleted transplantation in children. TCRbeta library preparation incorporated unique molecular identifiers. TCRdb recomputed calls from the PCR reads with MiXCR, one row per CDR3 protein. Of approximately 82,000 distinct CDR3 sequences detected, 15% to 18% appear once; the ten largest clones hold around a fifth. The sequences come from PBMCs, mostly from graft donor cells, collected 180 days after TCRalphabeta/CD19-depleted stem cell transplant. Receptors originate from a male patient aged 2-15 years who had a stem cell transplant for acute lymphoblastic leukemia, so the T cells may come from the graft donor.

The chain joins TRBV20-1 to TRBJ1-4; D possibly corresponds to TRBD1 (5 bases). CDR1 is DFQATT, CDR2 SNEGSKA, per germline (reference sequence). V was trimmed by 7 bases and J by 11 bases, leaving 11 bases between them. The CDR3 spans 10 residues. CDR3 amino acids: CSVTGPKLFF. In DNA form, the CDR3 reads TGCAGTGTTACAGGCCCGAAACTGTTTTTT.

This clonotype appeared a few times. V and J are TRBV12-3 or TRBV12-4 and TRBJ2-2, with D perhaps assigned TRBD1 or TRBD2 (6 bases each). Trimming took 2 bases from V and 6 from J, leaving 10 bases between them. The CDR3 extends over 14 amino acids. The CDR3 region is CASSLSRGAGELFF. The CDR3, as DNA: TGTGCCAGCAGTTTAAGTAGGGGGGCCGGGGAGCTGTTTTTT.

This rearrangement joins TRBV19 to TRBJ2-1; 10 bases fit TRBD1. V was clipped by 7 bases and J by 16 bases; unmatched bases: 10. From germline, CDR1 is LNHDA and CDR2 SQIVND (reference sequence). The CDR3 runs to 12 residues. CDR3: CASTGLTGGSFF. The CDR3 DNA reads as TGTGCCAGTACCGGCCTGACAGGGGGCAGTTTCTTC.

The chain combines TRBV4-3 with TRBJ2-7, with TRBD1 as a possible D gene (5 bases). Germline CDR1 is LGHNA and CDR2 is YSLEER. The V end was cut by 0 bases, the J end by 2 bases, with 14 bases between. This CDR3 has 16 amino acids. This CDR3 reads CASSQDWGGPTYEQYF. CDR3 coding DNA: TGCGCCAGCAGCCAAGATTGGGGCGGTCCTACCTACGAGCAGTACTTC.

The V gene is TRBV9, the J gene TRBJ1-2; 9 bases match TRBD1. There are 13 residues in the CDR3. Per germline, CDR1 SGDLS and CDR2 YYNGEE. V was pared by 0 bases and J by 8 bases, with 2 bases of the junction left unmatched. CDR3 in DNA: TGTGCCAGCAGCGTAGCTGGGACAGGGGGCTACACCTTC. It yields the protein CASSVAGTGGYTF. The full variable domain, completed using reference TRBV9 and TRBJ1-2, is DSGVTQTPKHLITATGQRVTLRCSPRSGDLSVYWYQQSLDQGLQFLIQYYNGEERAKGNILERFSAQQFPDLHSELNLSSLELGDSALYFCASSVAGTGGYTFGSGTRLTVV.

A single count supports this clonotype. The chain recombines TRBV6-2 or TRBV6-3 with TRBJ1-5; D is possibly TRBD1 (5 bases). Germline V gives CDR1 MNHEY, CDR2 SVGEGT. The CDR3 loop spans 16 amino acids. V lost 4 bases and J 5 bases, leaving 18 bases between the germline ends. This chain's CDR3 is CASSSWRGLRDQPQHF. As DNA, the CDR3 is TGTGCCAGCAGTTCTTGGAGGGGCCTAAGGGATCAGCCCCAGCATTTT.

CDR3 bases: TGTGCCAGCAGTTTGGGTCCGCACCCCTACGAGCAGTACTTC. The encoded protein is CASSLGPHPYEQYF. This rearrangement joins TRBV12-3 or TRBV12-4 to TRBJ2-7; D gene ambiguous. V gave up 3 bases and J gave up 2 bases, with 11 bases separating them. The CDR3 is 14 residues long.

The table lists this clonotype with a few counts. CDR3 DNA: TGTGCCAGCAGCCCTCGGGGGGGCGGGGAGCTGTTTTTT. Its translation: CASSPRGGGELFF. This chain uses TRBV11-3 with TRBJ2-2; the match to TRBD2 covers 8 bases. J gave up 7 bases and V 5 bases, and 3 bases lay outside the gene matches. This CDR3 has 13 amino acids. Germline values: CDR1 SGHNT, CDR2 YENEEA.

This clonotype was seen a few times. The chain joins TRBV20-1 to TRBJ1-1, with TRBD1 as a possible D gene (5 bases). Germline V lookup: CDR1 DFQATT, CDR2 SNEGSKA (reference sequence). Trimming pared 6 bases from V and 0 bases from J, leaving 8 bases between. The CDR3 runs 12 residues. The CDR3 is CSALTVNTEAFF. In DNA form, the CDR3 reads TGCAGTGCCTTGACAGTGAACACTGAAGCTTTCTTT.

The rearrangement links TRBV30 to TRBJ2-2, with D hard to call. The CDR3 contains 12 residues. V was shortened by 4 bases and J by 3 bases, with 6 bases between the two germline ends. Germline V gene data show CDR1 as GTSNPN and CDR2 as SVGIG (reference sequence). The CDR3 region is CAWNADTGELFF. The CDR3, as DNA: TGTGCCTGGAATGCGGACACCGGGGAGCTGTTTTTT. The entire variable domain, with the rest obtained from reference TRBV30 and TRBJ2-2, is as follows: SQTIHQWPATLVQPVGSPLSLECTVEGTSNPNLYWYRQAAGRGLQLLFYSVGIGQISSEVPQNLSASRPQDRQFILSSKKLLLSDSGFYLCAWNADTGELFFGEGSRLTVL.

This chain links TRBV7-2 with TRBJ1-3; D is unclear. This CDR3 has 17 residues. CDR1 and CDR2 (germline): SGHTA, FQGNSA. Trimming removed 1 base at V and 1 base at J, with 14 bases between. CDR3 region: CASSLGLDRTSGNTIYF. The CDR3 bases are TGTGCCAGCAGCTTAGGACTCGATAGGACTTCTGGAAACACCATATATTTT.

The chain combines TRBV7-8 with TRBJ2-3; D perhaps matches TRBD2 (6 bases). The CDR3 runs to 16 residues. Germline values: CDR1 SGHVS, CDR2 FQNEAQ. V was clipped by 4 bases and J by 2 bases, with 16 bases between them. The CDR3 sequence: CASSSRAPGDTDTQYF. The CDR3 DNA reads TGTGCCAGCAGCTCGAGAGCTCCGGGGGACACAGATACGCAGTATTTT.